This is a list of T cell receptor beta chains from one sample in a study of OX40 agonist ivuxolimab in advanced cancers. The data were produced by immunoSEQ multiplex PCR, yet TCRdb's version contains in-frame clones alone and is incomplete. The sample lists roughly 63,000 clones, roughly nine tenths occurring once. Specimen: CD4+ or CD8+ T cells sorted from blood, collected in a trial of the OX40 agonist ivuxolimab. Receptors were obtained from an adult with an advanced solid tumor such as melanoma, head and neck, liver or kidney cancer. CDR3s include the opening cysteine and the closing phenylalanine or tryptophan. Each record gives: V gene, J gene, clone size, D gene, CDR3 DNA, CDR3 protein. D genes are given only for firm matches. The size entry is marked missing in some rows and otherwise reads once, few, many or a size class.

TRBV2	TRBJ2-5	-	-	TGTGCCAGCAGGAGGGGCCTTCTATCCCAAGAGACCCAGTACTTC	CASRRGLLSQETQYF
TRBV27	TRBJ2-2	-	-	TGTGCCAGCAGTCGCGGACAGCTCGGGGAGCTGTTTTTT	CASSRGQLGELFF
TRBV5-4	TRBJ2-7	-	-	TGTGCCAGCAGCTTGTTTCAGGGGTCCTACGAGCAGTACTTC	CASSLFQGSYEQYF
TRBV27	TRBJ2-7	-	-	TGTGCCAGCAGTTTAGGGGGCTACGAGCAGTACTTC	CASSLGGYEQYF
TRBV6-6	TRBJ1-4	-	TRBD1	TGTGCCAGCAGCCAAACAGGGGGGATGGAAAAACTGTTTTTT	CASSQTGGMEKLFF
TRBV7-6	TRBJ2-2	-	-	TGTGCCAGCAGCTTACGCGGGCACACCGGGGAGCTGTTTTTT	CASSLRGHTGELFF
TRBV5-6	TRBJ1-2	-	-	TGTGCCAGCAGCTTGCTAGGCGGCCCAATCTATGGCTACACCTTC	CASSLLGGPIYGYTF
TRBV10-1	TRBJ2-5	-	-	TGCGCCAGCAGTGAGTCGGGCGGTGAAGAGACCCAGTACTTC	CASSESGGEETQYF
TRBV9	TRBJ2-1	-	-	TGTGCCAGCAGCGTAGTGACGGTACGGCCCAATGAGCAGTTCTTC	CASSVVTVRPNEQFF
TRBV5-1	TRBJ1-1	-	-	TGCGCCAGCAGCTTGTCACCCATGAACACTGAAGCTTTCTTT	CASSLSPMNTEAFF
TRBV9	TRBJ2-1	-	-	TGTGCCAGCAGCGTAGATCCGTATACTCGGAGCTCCTACAATGAGCAGTTCTTC	CASSVDPYTRSSYNEQFF
TRBV5-4	TRBJ1-2	few	-	TGTGCCAGCAGCGGCTTGTATGGCTACACCTTC	CASSGLYGYTF
TRBV6-1	TRBJ2-1	-	-	TGTGCCAGCAGTGAACCCCTTCTTAGCTCCTACAATGAGCAGTTCTTC	CASSEPLLSSYNEQFF
TRBV5-6	TRBJ2-1	-	-	TGTGCCAGCAGCTTGGGTCCCCCTCAACCCAACAATGAGCAGTTCTTC	CASSLGPPQPNNEQFF
TRBV10-3	TRBJ2-7	few	TRBD1	TGTGCCATCAGTGAGTTCAGGGGACAGGGGGACGAGCAGTACTTC	CAISEFRGQGDEQYF
TRBV28	TRBJ2-3	-	-	TGTGCCAGCATCGAGATGGACTCCATCCCTACGCAGTATTTT	CASIEMDSIPTQYF
TRBV11-3	TRBJ2-7	-	TRBD1	TGTGCCAGCAGCTTAGGGACAGGCTACGAGCAGTACTTC	CASSLGTGYEQYF
TRBV11-2	TRBJ2-3	-	TRBD1	TGTGCCAGCAGCTTAGTAGGGGGCCGTGCAGATACGCAGTATTTT	CASSLVGGRADTQYF
TRBV6-5	TRBJ1-5	-	-	TGTGCCAGCAGTAGTCCCGAAGGGGGACAGCCCCAGCATTTT	CASSSPEGGQPQHF
TRBV28	TRBJ2-2	once	-	TGTGCCAGCAGTCCTTCTGCCGGGGAGCTGTTTTTT	CASSPSAGELFF
TRBV6-6	TRBJ2-5	-	TRBD2	TGTGCCAGCAGTTTAGCGGGGGGGATCCAAGAGACCCAGTACTTC	CASSLAGGIQETQYF
TRBV19	TRBJ1-4	-	-	TGTGCCAGTAACCCCGCAACTAATGAAAAACTGTTTTTT	CASNPATNEKLFF
TRBV11-2	TRBJ2-3	-	TRBD1	TGTGCCAGCAGCTTAGAGAGGGGGCTGGATACGCAGTATTTT	CASSLERGLDTQYF
TRBV5-6	TRBJ2-7	-	-	TGTGCCAGCAGCCGGGACGATAGCTACGAGCAGTACTTC	CASSRDDSYEQYF
TRBV27	TRBJ2-1	-	-	TGTGCCAGCAGTCTGGACACGAGCTCCTACAATGAGCAGTTCTTC	CASSLDTSSYNEQFF
TRBV14	TRBJ2-1	-	-	TGTGCCAGCAGCCATATCCTCGTGGCGACGAGCTCCTACAATGAGCAGTTCTTC	CASSHILVATSSYNEQFF
TRBV27	TRBJ2-5	-	-	TGTGCCAGCAGTTTGGACAGCCGCCTGCAGACCCAGTACTTC	CASSLDSRLQTQYF
TRBV27	TRBJ1-4	-	-	TGTGCCAGCAGTCCGCAGATTAATGAAAAACTGTTTTTT	CASSPQINEKLFF
TRBV2	TRBJ2-7	-	-	TGTGCCAGCCCCGAGAACCCGCTGACGGACGCCTACGAGCAGTACTTC	CASPENPLTDAYEQYF
TRBV7-8	TRBJ1-5	few	-	TGTGCCAGCAGCCGACAGAGAGGTCAGCCCCAGCATTTT	CASSRQRGQPQHF
TRBV5-6	TRBJ2-3	-	-	TGTGCCAGCAGAGAGGCGGTAGGCACAGATACGCAGTATTTT	CASREAVGTDTQYF
TRBV28	TRBJ2-5	-	-	TGTGCCAGCAGTTGGAGGGCCGGGGACGGTGAGACCCAGTACTTC	CASSWRAGDGETQYF
TRBV27	TRBJ2-7	-	-	TGTGCCAGCAGTGAAAGAACAGGCGCTCGCTTTTGGCAGTACTTC	CASSERTGARFWQYF
TRBV29-1	TRBJ1-2	few	-	TGCAGCGTTGTCCCTTCCCAAGAGGGGCGCGATGGCTACACCTTC	CSVVPSQEGRDGYTF
TRBV19	TRBJ2-2	-	-	TGTGCCAGTACTGACTCACCTGAGGGCACCGGGGAGCTGTTTTTT	CASTDSPEGTGELFF
TRBV7-9	TRBJ2-5	once	TRBD2	TGTGCCAGCAGCTTCCCAGCGGGAGGGCCAGAGACCCAGTACTTC	CASSFPAGGPETQYF
TRBV4-2	TRBJ2-4	-	-	TGTGCCAGCAGCCAAGAGAGGGGTTTGAACATTCAGTACTTC	CASSQERGLNIQYF
TRBV19	TRBJ2-2	-	-	TGTGCCAGTAGTACCCCGGTCGGGGAGCTGTTTTTT	CASSTPVGELFF
TRBV11-2	TRBJ2-3	-	-	TGTGCCAGCAGCTTCGAGGGGGGCGGCACAGATACGCAGTATTTT	CASSFEGGGTDTQYF
TRBV10-2	TRBJ2-1	-	-	TGCGCCAGCAGTGAGTCGAGAGGGGGGACCTTATACAATGAGCAGTTCTTC	CASSESRGGTLYNEQFF
TRBV9	TRBJ2-7	-	-	TGTGCCAGCAGCGCGGGACACTCTGATTTCTACGAGCAGTACTTC	CASSAGHSDFYEQYF
TRBV5-1	TRBJ2-7	-	-	TGCGCCAGCAGCTTGGGAGGGGTCGACGAGCAGTACTTC	CASSLGGVDEQYF
TRBV5-6	TRBJ1-2	-	-	TGTGCCAGCAGCACCCGTGCGTATGGCTACACCTTC	CASSTRAYGYTF
TRBV5-1	TRBJ2-7	-	-	TGCGCCAGCAGCCCGGGGACTTACCTCGAGCAGTACTTC	CASSPGTYLEQYF
TRBV27	TRBJ2-3	-	TRBD1	TGTGCCAGCACCGAAGGGCGGGACAGGCGTCCTGATACGCAGTATTTT	CASTEGRDRRPDTQYF
TRBV13	TRBJ1-1	-	-	TGTGCCAGCAGCTTAGGAGGCTGGGGCATGAACACTGAAGCTTTCTTT	CASSLGGWGMNTEAFF
TRBV19	TRBJ1-1	-	TRBD1	TGTGCCAGTAGTATCTACAGGGGGACTGAAGCTTTCTTT	CASSIYRGTEAFF
TRBV27	TRBJ1-2	-	-	TGTGCCAGCAGTCCGCTTTGGGGAGCCAACTATGGCTACACCTTC	CASSPLWGANYGYTF
TRBV5-6	TRBJ2-2	-	TRBD1	TGTGCCAGCAGCCTGGGGAGACAGGGGGGCACCGGGGAGCTGTTTTTT	CASSLGRQGGTGELFF
TRBV5-1	TRBJ2-7	-	-	TGCGCCAGCAGCTTGGGATCCTTCAGCGAGCAGTACTTC	CASSLGSFSEQYF
TRBV7-3	TRBJ2-1	-	TRBD1	TGTGCCAGCAGCTTTGCAGGGGGCGGTTACAATGAGCAGTTCTTC	CASSFAGGGYNEQFF
TRBV27	TRBJ2-7	-	TRBD2	TGTGCCAGCAGTCTGGGGGGGAAGGTCTACGAGCAGTACTTC	CASSLGGKVYEQYF
TRBV10-2	TRBJ2-1	-	TRBD1	TGCGCCAGCGGGCGACAGGGTGGCAATGAGCAGTTCTTC	CASGRQGGNEQFF
TRBV5-3	TRBJ2-3	-	TRBD2	TGTGCCAGAAGCCTCGGGACTAGCGGGAGGATAATCACAGATACGCAGTATTTT	CARSLGTSGRIITDTQYF
TRBV19	TRBJ2-7	-	TRBD2	TGTGCCAGTAGTATAGAGTCGGCAGCGGGAGTCTACGAGCAGTACTTC	CASSIESAAGVYEQYF
TRBV6-1	TRBJ2-2	-	-	TGTGCCAGCAGCATCGGGGGGCCGTTCAGCGGGGAGCTGTTTTTT	CASSIGGPFSGELFF
TRBV19	TRBJ2-1	-	-	TGTGCCAGTGGATGGACTTCAGGCTCCAATGAGCAGTTCTTC	CASGWTSGSNEQFF
TRBV28	TRBJ2-7	-	TRBD1	TGTGCCAGCAGTATGAGATGGACAGGGGGAACCTACGAGCAGTACTTC	CASSMRWTGGTYEQYF
TRBV9	TRBJ2-7	-	-	TGTGCCAGCAGTCCAGGGGGACTCTACGAGCAGTACTTC	CASSPGGLYEQYF
TRBV27	TRBJ2-7	-	TRBD1	TGTGCCAGCAGTGGGACAGGGGCGATCTACGAGCAGTACTTC	CASSGTGAIYEQYF